Below, 32 T cell receptor beta chains from the same sample are listed, as sequenced in a study of blood T cell repertoires in COVID-19. TCRdb keeps only in-frame clones here, not all; method: immunoSEQ multiplex PCR. The data hold about 150,000 clones, with 70% to 90% observed a single time. Sequenced: peripheral blood. The receptors originated from a woman aged 60-75 years with COVID-19, enrolled during active disease.

V and J are TRBV2 and TRBJ1-5; TRBD1 agrees at 9 bases. Germline lookup yields CDR1 SNHLY and CDR2 FYNNEI. Trimming removed 6 bases from V and 5 bases from J; junction bases left unmatched: 2. This CDR3 has 13 residues. The CDR3 nucleotides read TGTGCCAGCAGCAGACAGGGGGATCAGCCCCAGCATTTT. It encodes CASSRQGDQPQHF.

This rearrangement joins TRBV19 to TRBJ2-7; D not certain. This CDR3 region has 16 residues. V gave up 3 bases and J gave up 5 bases, with 20 bases separating them. Germline V gene lookup returns CDR1 LNHDA and CDR2 SQIVND (reference sequence). The CDR3 region is CASSINLGSQIHEQYF. DNA for the CDR3: TGTGCCAGTAGTATTAACCTCGGGTCGCAAATCCACGAGCAGTACTTC.

This clone was detected once. This sequence joins TRBV7-2 and TRBJ1-6, with TRBD1 matching 9 bases. The germline CDR1 and CDR2 sequences are SGHTA and FQGNSA. The CDR3 is made up of 16 amino acids. V was pared by 5 bases and J by 6 bases, with 8 bases of the junction left unmatched. CDR3 amino acids: CASSTSTGGFNSPLHF. Here the CDR3 DNA reads TGTGCCAGCAGCACCTCGACAGGGGGTTTTAATTCACCCCTCCACTTT.

The chain is built from TRBV5-4 and TRBJ2-7; 10 nucleotides agree with TRBD2. This CDR3 is built from 16 residues. In germline, CDR1 is SGHNT, CDR2 YYREEE (reference sequence). The V gene end was trimmed by 4 bases and the J gene end by 3 bases; junction bases not matched to a gene: 10. The CDR3 region has the DNA TGTGCCAGCAGCCCCATGCCGGGACTAGCGATCTACGAGCAGTACTTC. This encodes CASSPMPGLAIYEQYF.

The CDR3: CASSLDSSYGYTF. CDR3 DNA: TGTGCCAGCAGCTTAGACAGCAGCTATGGCTACACCTTC. The chain joins TRBV7-9 to TRBJ1-2, with no clear D. With 1 base removed from V and 4 bases from J, the gap between germline ends came to 7 bases. This CDR3 spans 13 amino acids. Germline CDR1 and CDR2: SEHNR and FQNEAQ (reference sequence). The full variable domain, rest sourced from reference TRBV7-9 and TRBJ1-2, is DTGVSQNPRHKITKRGQNVTFRCDPISEHNRLYWYRQTLGQGPEFLTYFQNEAQLEKSRLLSDRFSAERPKGSFSTLEIQRTEQGDSAMYLCASSLDSSYGYTFGSGTRLTVV.

There are a few counts of this clone. CDR3 sequence reads: CASSFGQADEQYF. In DNA form, the CDR3 reads TGTGCCAGCAGCTTCGGACAGGCCGACGAGCAGTACTTC. The J gene is TRBJ2-7, the V gene TRBV7-9; 7 bases are a match to TRBD1. The CDR3 is 13 residues long. J lost 5 bases, V lost 3 bases, and 4 bases had no gene match. The germline CDR1 and CDR2 sequences are SEHNR and FQNEAQ (reference sequence).

The genes are TRBV3-1 (or the pseudogene TRBV3-2) and TRBJ1-4; 8 positions match TRBD1. CDR3 length equals 15 residues. The germline CDR1 and CDR2 sequences are LGHDT and YNNKEL (reference sequence). V lost 2 bases and J lost 7; bases outside the gene matches: 6. The CDR3: CASSQRTGLGEKLFF. In DNA, the CDR3 is TGTGCCAGCAGCCAACGGACAGGGCTCGGTGAAAAACTGTTTTTT.

V gene TRBV5-1 combines with J gene TRBJ2-5, with D perhaps matching TRBD1 (6 bases). Germline CDR1 reads SGHRS; CDR2 reads YFSETQ. This CDR3 is 13 amino acids long. Trimming stripped 0 bases from V and 4 bases from J, with 7 bases between. CDR3 sequence: CASSLVGGETQYF. DNA for the CDR3: TGCGCCAGCAGCTTGGTAGGGGGAGAGACCCAGTACTTC.

The chain employs TRBV5-4 and TRBJ2-3; no firm D call. Trimming pared 7 bases from V and 2 bases from J, leaving 11 bases between. The CDR3 extends over 13 amino acids. Germline V gene lookup returns CDR1 SGHNT and CDR2 YYREEE (reference sequence). The CDR3 DNA reads as TGTGCCAGCCGGGTAGAGAACACAGATACGCAGTATTTT. Translation gives CASRVENTDTQYF.

This clone has just a few counts. The J gene is TRBJ1-1, the V gene TRBV6-5, with D perhaps TRBD1 (6 bases). Germline CDR1 is MNHEY and CDR2 is SVGAGI. The CDR3 loop spans 13 amino acids. Trimming removed 6 bases at V and 5 bases at J, with 13 bases between. DNA of the CDR3: TGTGCCAGCAGAAACATAAGGGGGACTGAAGCTTTCTTT. Translating gives CASRNIRGTEAFF.

This rearrangement joins TRBV12-3 or TRBV12-4 to TRBJ2-7; 8 bases fit TRBD1. The CDR3 is 12 amino acids. The V and J ends lost 6 bases and 7 bases, in that order; junction bases with no gene match: 5. DNA of the CDR3: TGTGCCAGCAGCCTCGGACAGGGTGAGCAGTACTTC. Translation: CASSLGQGEQYF.

This clone was picked up a small number of times. The CDR3 DNA reads TGTGCCAGCAGACCTTCGACTGGTACCGGGGAGCTGTTTTTT. The encoded protein is CASRPSTGTGELFF. This chain joins TRBV27 and TRBJ2-2; the D is unclear. There are 14 residues in the CDR3. Germline CDR1 MNHEY, CDR2 SMNVEV (reference sequence). Trimming left V 6 bases short and J 5 bases short, with 13 bases between.

CDR3 nucleotides: TGTGCCAGCAGTGATAGTTACAGGGGGCGGAGTGAGACCCAGTACTTC. As protein: CASSDSYRGRSETQYF. The genes are TRBV25-1 and TRBJ2-5; 9 bases align to TRBD1. V shed 3 bases, J shed 5 bases, and the junction held 10 bases outside the gene matches. Germline CDR1 reads MGHDK; CDR2 reads SYGVNS. The CDR3 is 16 residues long.

The chain carries TRBV7-3 and TRBJ2-1; 8 bases align to TRBD1. V was clipped by 5 bases and J by 6 bases; unmatched bases: 9. CDR3 length: 15 amino acids. Germline CDR1 and CDR2: SGHTA and FQGTGA. The CDR3 sequence is CASSVTGDVGNEQFF. The DNA of the CDR3 is TGTGCCAGCAGCGTGACAGGGGACGTCGGCAATGAGCAGTTCTTC.

This chain links TRBV7-8 with TRBJ2-1; 9 bases map to TRBD1. The CDR3 has 14 residues. Germline values: CDR1 SGHVS, CDR2 FQNEAQ. With V trimmed by 5 bases and J by 8 bases, 7 bases remained unmatched. The CDR3 here is CASSPEQGAHEQFF. The CDR3 DNA follows: TGTGCCAGCAGCCCAGAACAGGGGGCCCATGAGCAGTTCTTC.

V usage is TRBV4-1 and J usage is TRBJ2-7; D perhaps matches TRBD1 (5 bases). The CDR3 covers 15 residues. Germline V gene data show CDR1 as MGHRA and CDR2 as YSYEKL. With 1 base removed from V and 2 bases from J, the gap between germline ends came to 12 bases. The CDR3 protein is CASSQVLDSAYEQYF. In nucleotides, the CDR3 is TGCGCCAGCAGCCAAGTACTCGACAGCGCCTACGAGCAGTACTTC.

This chain connects TRBV18 to TRBJ1-1; D might be TRBD1 (5 bases). The germline V gene has CDR1 KGHSH and CDR2 LQKENI. The CDR3 is made up of 15 amino acids. V was cut by 2 bases and J by 4 bases, with 14 bases left in between. The CDR3 here is CASSPIERGGTEAFF. The CDR3, as DNA: TGTGCCAGCTCACCAATCGAGAGGGGAGGCACTGAAGCTTTCTTT. Filled out from reference TRBV18 and TRBJ1-1, the complete variable domain reads NAGVMQNPRHLVRRRGQEARLRCSPMKGHSHVYWYRQLPEEGLKFMVYLQKENIIDESGMPKERFSAEFPKEGPSILRIQQVVRGDSAAYFCASSPIERGGTEAFFGQGTRLTVV.

This sequence joins TRBV2 and TRBJ1-5; tentative D call: TRBD1 (5 bases). V was trimmed by 6 bases and J by 7 bases, leaving 10 bases between them. Germline lookup yields CDR1 SNHLY and CDR2 FYNNEI. This CDR3 spans 12 amino acids. The CDR3 sequence: CASSVGHQPQHF. In nucleotides, the CDR3 is TGTGCCAGCAGCGTCGGACACCAGCCCCAGCATTTT.

This clone was found a few times. The gene calls are TRBV7-9 and TRBJ1-4; D gene ambiguous. V lost 5 bases and J lost 3, with 7 bases in between. The CDR3 length is 13 residues. CDR1 is SEHNR and CDR2 is FQNEAQ in the germline V gene (reference sequence). The CDR3: CASSPLPNEKLFF. For the CDR3, the DNA is TGTGCCAGCAGCCCCCTCCCTAATGAAAAACTGTTTTTT. Filled out from reference TRBV7-9 and TRBJ1-4, the complete variable domain reads DTGVSQNPRHKITKRGQNVTFRCDPISEHNRLYWYRQTLGQGPEFLTYFQNEAQLEKSRLLSDRFSAERPKGSFSTLEIQRTEQGDSAMYLCASSPLPNEKLFFGSGTQLSVL.

This clone came up once. This chain joins TRBV5-8 and TRBJ2-7; D might be TRBD1 (7 bases). Deletions cut 4 bases from V and 3 bases from J, with 14 bases between. Per the germline V gene, CDR1 is SGHTS and CDR2 is YDEGEE. The CDR3 spans 14 residues. The chain's CDR3 is CASSPRDSVYEQYF. The CDR3 nucleotides are TGTGCCAGCAGCCCGCGGGACAGCGTCTACGAGCAGTACTTC.

This chain links TRBV19 with TRBJ2-7, with TRBD1 matching over 7 bases. Germline V lookup: CDR1 LNHDA, CDR2 SQIVND (reference sequence). V lost 7 bases, J lost 6 bases, and 9 bases stayed unmatched. The CDR3 contains 13 residues. CDR3 coding DNA: TGTGCCAGTACCCAAGACAGGGCTTCCGAGCAGTACTTC. Its translation: CASTQDRASEQYF.

J is TRBJ1-6 and V is TRBV2; TRBD1 might be the D (6 bases). This CDR3 contains 15 residues. The V end was cut by 4 bases, the J end by 8 bases, with 15 bases between. CDR1 is SNHLY, CDR2 FYNNEI, per germline. CDR3 region: CASSGDNLRDSPLHF. The DNA for the CDR3 is TGTGCCAGCAGTGGGGACAACCTAAGGGATTCACCCCTCCACTTT.

CDR3 residues: CASSSSGEMNTEAFF. The CDR3 DNA sequence: TGTGCCAGCTCCTCATCAGGGGAGATGAACACTGAAGCTTTCTTT. The chain carries TRBV7-2 and TRBJ1-1; weak D call: TRBD1 (6 bases). The CDR3 consists of 15 residues. Trimming pared 8 bases from V and 0 bases from J, leaving 16 bases between. CDR1 and CDR2 (germline): SGHTA, FQGNSA.

The chain links TRBV19 to TRBJ2-3; 10 nucleotides line up with TRBD2. V trimming: 0 bases; J trimming: 1 base; junction bases outside the gene matches: 10. Germline values: CDR1 LNHDA, CDR2 SQIVND (reference sequence). The CDR3 runs 19 residues. In DNA, the CDR3 is TGTGCCAGTAGTATAGAAGTCGGAGGTCTAGCGGGAGGCACAGATACGCAGTATTTT. Protein product: CASSIEVGGLAGGTDTQYF.

As DNA, the CDR3 is TGTGCCTGGAGGACGGGGGCTAACTATGGCTACACCTTC. It yields the protein CAWRTGANYGYTF. The rearrangement uses TRBV30 and TRBJ1-2; tentatively, D is TRBD1 (5 bases). V was pared by 3 bases and J by 0 bases, with 8 bases between. This CDR3 has 13 residues. CDR1 is GTSNPN, CDR2 SVGIG, per germline (reference sequence).

J is TRBJ2-7 and V is TRBV4-1, with D perhaps TRBD1 (6 bases). V shed 0 bases and J shed 7 bases, with 16 bases lying between them. Germline loops: CDR1 MGHRA, CDR2 YSYEKL. The CDR3 totals 15 residues. The CDR3 bases are TGCGCCAGCAGCCAAGACCAGGGGAGCCTTTTAGAGCAGTACTTC. Amino acids: CASSQDQGSLLEQYF.

The V gene is TRBV7-8, the J gene TRBJ2-7; D remains unclear. CDR1 and CDR2 from the germline V gene are SGHVS and FQNEAQ. The CDR3 spans 14 residues. Trimming took off 1 base at V and 1 base at J, with 8 bases between the two ends. CDR3 coding DNA: TGTGCCAGCAGCTTAGAAGCAGGATCCTACGAGCAGTACTTC. This sequence encodes CASSLEAGSYEQYF. The full variable domain, completed using reference TRBV7-8 and TRBJ2-7, is GAGVSQSPRYKVAKRGQDVALRCDPISGHVSLFWYQQALGQGPEFLTYFQNEAQLDKSGLPSDRFFAERPEGSVSTLKIQRTQQEDSAVYLCASSLEAGSYEQYFGPGTRLTVT.

This clone was observed a single time. The chain joins TRBV18 to TRBJ1-1, with 7 positions matching TRBD1. The V and J ends lost 6 bases and 3 bases, in that order; junction bases with no gene match: 7. The germline V gene encodes CDR1 KGHSH and CDR2 LQKENI. The CDR3 totals 14 residues. Here the CDR3 reads CASSQGDGDTEAFF. In nucleotides, the CDR3 is TGTGCCAGCTCCCAGGGGGACGGGGACACTGAAGCTTTCTTT. Complete variable domain (other parts from reference TRBV18 and TRBJ1-1): NAGVMQNPRHLVRRRGQEARLRCSPMKGHSHVYWYRQLPEEGLKFMVYLQKENIIDESGMPKERFSAEFPKEGPSILRIQQVVRGDSAAYFCASSQGDGDTEAFFGQGTRLTVV.

This clone was counted a single time. The chain employs TRBV19 and TRBJ2-1, with 8 nucleotides matching TRBD2. The CDR3 sequence is 15 residues long. Germline CDR1 and CDR2: LNHDA and SQIVND (reference sequence). The V segment lost 9 bases and the J segment 12 bases; nucleotides outside the gene matches: 19. CDR3 region: CASREGGGSGSGQFF. The CDR3 DNA reads TGTGCCAGCCGGGAGGGCGGGGGGTCAGGCTCGGGGCAGTTCTTC.

J is TRBJ2-5 and V is TRBV7-7, with 7 bases lining up with TRBD2. V was clipped by 7 bases and J by 5 bases; unmatched bases: 7. Germline CDR1 and CDR2: SSHAT and FNYEAQ (reference sequence). This CDR3 has 13 amino acids. This CDR3 is CASNGAGEETQYF. The CDR3 nucleotides read TGTGCCAGCAATGGGGCGGGGGAGGAGACCCAGTACTTC.

The CDR3 DNA is TGTGCCATCAGTTGGGGGGGGGCCGCGAGCGGCTACACCTTC. Protein sequence: CAISWGGAASGYTF. The chain joins TRBV10-3 to TRBJ1-2, with D perhaps TRBD1 (6 bases). The CDR3 consists of 14 residues. Germline CDR1 ENHRY, CDR2 SYGVKD. Between the trimmed V and J ends, which lost 5 bases and 8 bases, there was a span of 18 bases.

This clone has only one observation. The chain couples TRBV19 to TRBJ1-1; 7 nucleotides align to TRBD1. V trimming: 3 bases; J trimming: 0 bases; junction bases outside the gene matches: 4. The CDR3 spans 15 residues. Germline CDR1 reads LNHDA; CDR2 reads SQIVND (reference sequence). CDR3 DNA: TGTGCCAGTAGTATGTCGGGACAGTTGAACACTGAAGCTTTCTTT. Translated, it gives CASSMSGQLNTEAFF.